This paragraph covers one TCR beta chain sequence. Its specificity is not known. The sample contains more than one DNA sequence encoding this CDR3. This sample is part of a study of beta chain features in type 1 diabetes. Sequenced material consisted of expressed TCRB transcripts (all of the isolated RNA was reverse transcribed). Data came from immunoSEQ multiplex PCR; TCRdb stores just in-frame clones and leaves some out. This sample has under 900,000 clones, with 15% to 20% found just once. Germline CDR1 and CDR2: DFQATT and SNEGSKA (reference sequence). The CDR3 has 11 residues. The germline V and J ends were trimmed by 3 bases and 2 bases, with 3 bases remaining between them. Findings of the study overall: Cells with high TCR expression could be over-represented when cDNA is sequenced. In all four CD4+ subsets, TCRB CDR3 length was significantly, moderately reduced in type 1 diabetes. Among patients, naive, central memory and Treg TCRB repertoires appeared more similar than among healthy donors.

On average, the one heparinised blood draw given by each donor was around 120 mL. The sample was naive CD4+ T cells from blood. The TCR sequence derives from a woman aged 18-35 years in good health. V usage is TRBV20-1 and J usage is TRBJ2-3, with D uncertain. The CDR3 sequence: CSASTTDTQYF. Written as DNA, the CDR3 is TGCAGTGCTAGCACCACAGATACGCAGTATTTT.